The sequence of this TCR beta chain was determined in a study of shared clonotypes between healthy human individuals. CD45RO-negative, CCR7-positively selected cells formed the naive CD8 fraction, excluding terminally differentiated effector memory CD45RA+ cells. Replicate PCRs for sorted subsets used around 200 ng DNA; this equaled 25,000 to 35,000 T cell genomes. Using immunoSEQ multiplex PCR, the repertoire was profiled, and TCRdb retains in-frame clones only, with some absent. Of about 2 million clones listed, roughly 94% are singletons. Germline V gene data show CDR1 as MDHEN and CDR2 as SYDVKM. V shed 3 bases and J shed 0 bases, with 12 bases lying between them. This CDR3 has 15 amino acids. Regarding the study as a whole: Larger estimated richness was generally seen in naive subsets than in memory subsets. Roughly 4.6% of naive CD4 clonotypes were common to a few donors.

Turning to this clone: The antigen remains undetermined.

Material: naive CD8+ T cells sorted from blood. The chain joins TRBV28 to TRBJ2-7; TRBD1 might be the D (6 bases). This receptor was identified in a young man in good health. The CDR3 DNA reads as TGTGCCAGCAGTTTTTCCTCCAGGGGCTCCTACGAGCAGTACTTC. Its protein is CASSFSSRGSYEQYF.